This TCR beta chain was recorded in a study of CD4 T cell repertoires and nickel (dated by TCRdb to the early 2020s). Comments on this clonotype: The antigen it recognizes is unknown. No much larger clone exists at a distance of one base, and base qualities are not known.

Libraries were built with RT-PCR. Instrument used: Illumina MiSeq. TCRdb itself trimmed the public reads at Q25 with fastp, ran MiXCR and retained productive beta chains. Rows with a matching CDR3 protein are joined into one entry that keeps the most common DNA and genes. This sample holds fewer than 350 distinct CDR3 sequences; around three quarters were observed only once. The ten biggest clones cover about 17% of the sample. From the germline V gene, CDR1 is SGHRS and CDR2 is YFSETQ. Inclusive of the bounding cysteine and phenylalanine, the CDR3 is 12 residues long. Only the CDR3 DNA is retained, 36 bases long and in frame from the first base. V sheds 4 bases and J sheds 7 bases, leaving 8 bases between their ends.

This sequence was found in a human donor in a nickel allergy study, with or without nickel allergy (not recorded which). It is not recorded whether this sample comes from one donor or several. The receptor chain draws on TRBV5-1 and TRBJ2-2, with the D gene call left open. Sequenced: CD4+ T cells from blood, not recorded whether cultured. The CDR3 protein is CASSPDIGELFF. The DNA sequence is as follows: TGCGCCAGCAGCCCGGATATCGGGGAGCTGTTTTTT. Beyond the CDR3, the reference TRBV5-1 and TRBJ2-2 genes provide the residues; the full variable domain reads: KAGVTQTPRYLIKTRGQQVTLSCSPISGHRSVSWYQQTPGQGLQFLFEYFSETQRNKGNFPGRFSGRQFSNSRSEMNVSTLELGDSALYLCASSPDIGELFFGEGSRLTVL.